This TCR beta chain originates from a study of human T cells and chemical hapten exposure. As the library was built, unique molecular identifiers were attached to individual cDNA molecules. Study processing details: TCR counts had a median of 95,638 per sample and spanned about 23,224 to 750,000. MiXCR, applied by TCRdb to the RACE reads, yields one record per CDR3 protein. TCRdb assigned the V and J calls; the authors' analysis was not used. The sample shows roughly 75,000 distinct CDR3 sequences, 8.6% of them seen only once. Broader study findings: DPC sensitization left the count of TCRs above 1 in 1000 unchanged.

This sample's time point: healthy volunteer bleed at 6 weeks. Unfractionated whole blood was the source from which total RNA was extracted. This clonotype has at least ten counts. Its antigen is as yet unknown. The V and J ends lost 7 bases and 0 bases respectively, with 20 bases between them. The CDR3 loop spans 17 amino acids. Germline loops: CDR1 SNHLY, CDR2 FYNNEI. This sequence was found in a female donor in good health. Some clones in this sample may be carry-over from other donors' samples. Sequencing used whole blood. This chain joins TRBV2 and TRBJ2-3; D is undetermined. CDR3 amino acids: CASTEPRDLSSTDTQYF. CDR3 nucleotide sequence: TGTGCCAGCACCGAACCTAGAGACCTTTCTAGCACAGATACGCAGTATTTT.